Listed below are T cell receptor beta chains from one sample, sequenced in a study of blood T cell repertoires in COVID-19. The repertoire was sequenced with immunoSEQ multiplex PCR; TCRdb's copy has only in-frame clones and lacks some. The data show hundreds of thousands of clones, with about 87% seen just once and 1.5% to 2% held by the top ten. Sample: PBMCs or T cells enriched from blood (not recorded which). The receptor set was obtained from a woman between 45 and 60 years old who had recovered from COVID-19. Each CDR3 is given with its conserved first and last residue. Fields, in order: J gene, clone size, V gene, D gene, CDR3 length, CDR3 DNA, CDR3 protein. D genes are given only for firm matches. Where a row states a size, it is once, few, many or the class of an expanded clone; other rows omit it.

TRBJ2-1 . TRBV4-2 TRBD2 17 TGTGCCAGCAGCCATATGGGGGAGGGCCCCGGGGACAATGAGCAGTTCTTC CASSHMGEGPGDNEQFF
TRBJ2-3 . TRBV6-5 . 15 TGTGCCAGCAGTTACTCGTCAACGGGGGCAGATACGCAGTATTTT CASSYSSTGADTQYF
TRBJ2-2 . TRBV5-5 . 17 TGTGCCAGCAGCTTAGTAGCGGAGACAAGATTAACCGGGGAGCTGTTTTTT CASSLVAETRLTGELFF
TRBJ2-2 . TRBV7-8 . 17 TGTGCCAGCAGCGAACGATTGGCGGCCTTGAACACCGGGGAGCTGTTTTTT CASSERLAALNTGELFF
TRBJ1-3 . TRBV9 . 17 TGTGCCAGCAGCGTAGACCCGCAAGGGGATTCTGGAAACACCATATATTTT CASSVDPQGDSGNTIYF
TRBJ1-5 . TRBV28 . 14 TGTGCCAGCAGTTTGAGGTATAGCAATCAGCCCCAGCATTTT CASSLRYSNQPQHF
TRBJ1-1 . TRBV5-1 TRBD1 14 TGCGCCAGCAGCACGACAGGGGGAGGCACTGAAGCTTTCTTT CASSTTGGGTEAFF
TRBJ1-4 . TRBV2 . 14 TGTGCCAGCAGTGGTCCGCTGCGTAATGAAAAACTGTTTTTT CASSGPLRNEKLFF
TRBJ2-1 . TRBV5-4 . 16 TGTGCCAGCAGGCCGGCGGGAAGAAGCTCCTACAATGAGCAGTTCTTC CASRPAGRSSYNEQFF
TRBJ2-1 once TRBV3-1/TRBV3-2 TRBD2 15 TGTGCCAGCAGCCGACTAGCGGGATCCTACAATGAGCAGTTCTTC CASSRLAGSYNEQFF
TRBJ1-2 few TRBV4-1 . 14 TGCGCCAGCAGCCAAGGGGCAGTTAACTATGGCTACACCTTC CASSQGAVNYGYTF
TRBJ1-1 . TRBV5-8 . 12 TGTGCCAGCAGCAGTACAGCGGGTGAAGCTTTCTTT CASSSTAGEAFF
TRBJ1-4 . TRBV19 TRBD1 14 TGTGCCAGTAGTTTGGGCAGGGGGAATGAAAAACTGTTTTTT CASSLGRGNEKLFF
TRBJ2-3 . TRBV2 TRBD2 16 TGTGCCAGCAGTGGGACTAGCGGGATTTTCCCAGATACGCAGTATTTT CASSGTSGIFPDTQYF
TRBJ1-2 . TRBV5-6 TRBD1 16 TGTGCCAGCAGCTTTATTACTCCGGGACAGGGAACTGGCTACACCTTC CASSFITPGQGTGYTF
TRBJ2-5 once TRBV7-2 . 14 TGTGCCAGCAGCCTAGCCAGACACGAAGAGACCCAGTACTTC CASSLARHEETQYF
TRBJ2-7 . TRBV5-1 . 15 TGCGCCAGCAGCTTGGAATCGACAGTTACCTACGAGCAGTACTTC CASSLESTVTYEQYF
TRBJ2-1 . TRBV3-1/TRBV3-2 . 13 TGTGCCAGCACGGTAGAGACCTACAATGAGCAGTTCTTC CASTVETYNEQFF